This T cell receptor (beta chain) was obtained from a study of T-cell memory formation after mild COVID-19. Overall study: Clusters of TCRs were largely donor specific.

Trimming left V 6 bases short and J 1 base short, with 9 bases between. The CDR3 covers 13 residues. TCRdb redid the calling of the 5' RACE reads with MiXCR, one entry per CDR3 protein. The sample lists 150,000 or so distinct CDR3 sequences; around 15% were seen once. The material sequenced was PBMCs or a T cell subset sorted from them (not recorded which). The gene calls are TRBV12-3 or TRBV12-4 and TRBJ1-1, with unresolved D. The sequence came from an adult woman who had mild COVID-19 (a few samples of this study predate the infection). Cell type and time point are not known. This CDR3 is CASSPGRNTEAFF. The DNA for the CDR3 is TGTGCCAGCAGCCCCGGGAGGAACACTGAAGCTTTCTTT.